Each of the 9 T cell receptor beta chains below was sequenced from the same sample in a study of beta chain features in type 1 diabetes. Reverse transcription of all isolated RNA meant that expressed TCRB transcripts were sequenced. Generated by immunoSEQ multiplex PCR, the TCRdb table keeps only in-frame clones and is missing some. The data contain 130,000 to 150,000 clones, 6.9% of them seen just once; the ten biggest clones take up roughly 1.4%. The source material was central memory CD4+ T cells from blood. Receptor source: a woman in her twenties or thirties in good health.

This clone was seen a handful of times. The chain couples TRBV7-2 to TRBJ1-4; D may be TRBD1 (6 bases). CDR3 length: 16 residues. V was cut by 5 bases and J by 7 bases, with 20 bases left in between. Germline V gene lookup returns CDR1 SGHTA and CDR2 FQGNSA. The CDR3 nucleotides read TGTGCCAGCAGCCCACTTCGGGGGGGGGCGCCTGAAAAACTGTTTTTT. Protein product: CASSPLRGGAPEKLFF. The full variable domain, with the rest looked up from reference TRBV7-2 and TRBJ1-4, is GAGVSQSPSNKVTEKGKDVELRCDPISGHTALYWYRQSLGQGLEFLIYFQGNSAPDKSGLPSDRFSAERTGGSVSTLTIQRTQQEDSAVYLCASSPLRGGAPEKLFFGSGTQLSVL.

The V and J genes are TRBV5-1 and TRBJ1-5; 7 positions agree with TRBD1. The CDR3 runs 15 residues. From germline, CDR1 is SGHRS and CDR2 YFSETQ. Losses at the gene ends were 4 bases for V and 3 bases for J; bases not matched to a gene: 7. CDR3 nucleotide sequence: TGCGCCAGCAGCCTGGGGACAGCGTACAATCAGCCCCAGCATTTT. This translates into CASSLGTAYNQPQHF.

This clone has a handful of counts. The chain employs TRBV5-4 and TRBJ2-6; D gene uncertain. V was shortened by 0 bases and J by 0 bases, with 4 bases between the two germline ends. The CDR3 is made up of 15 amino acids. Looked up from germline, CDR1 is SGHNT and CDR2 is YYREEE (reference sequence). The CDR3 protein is CASSLVGSGANVLTF. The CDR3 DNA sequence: TGTGCCAGCAGCTTGGTCGGCTCTGGGGCCAACGTCCTGACTTTC.

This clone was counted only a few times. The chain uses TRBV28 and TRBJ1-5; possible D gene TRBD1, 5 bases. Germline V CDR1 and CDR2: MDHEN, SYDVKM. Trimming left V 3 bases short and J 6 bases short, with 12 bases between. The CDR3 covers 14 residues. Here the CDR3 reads CASSFPGNIQPQHF. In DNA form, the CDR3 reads TGTGCCAGCAGTTTCCCAGGGAATATTCAGCCCCAGCATTTT. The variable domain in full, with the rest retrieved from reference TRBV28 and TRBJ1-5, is DVKVTQSSRYLVKRTGEKVFLECVQDMDHENMFWYRQDPGLGLRLIYFSYDVKMKEKGDIPEGYSVSREKKERFSLILESASTNQTSMYLCASSFPGNIQPQHFGDGTRLSIL.

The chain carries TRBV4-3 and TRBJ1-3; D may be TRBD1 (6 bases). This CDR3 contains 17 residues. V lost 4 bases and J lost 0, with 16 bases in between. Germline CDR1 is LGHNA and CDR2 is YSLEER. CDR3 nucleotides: TGCGCCAGCAGCCGGACAAACAGGGCGGGCTCTGGAAACACCATATATTTT. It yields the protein CASSRTNRAGSGNTIYF.

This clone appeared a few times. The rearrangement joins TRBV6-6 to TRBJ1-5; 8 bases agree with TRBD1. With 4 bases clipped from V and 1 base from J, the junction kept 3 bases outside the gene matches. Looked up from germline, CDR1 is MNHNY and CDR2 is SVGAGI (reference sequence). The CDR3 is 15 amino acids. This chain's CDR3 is CASSFRQGSNQPQHF. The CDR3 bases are TGTGCCAGCAGTTTCCGACAGGGGAGCAATCAGCCCCAGCATTTT.

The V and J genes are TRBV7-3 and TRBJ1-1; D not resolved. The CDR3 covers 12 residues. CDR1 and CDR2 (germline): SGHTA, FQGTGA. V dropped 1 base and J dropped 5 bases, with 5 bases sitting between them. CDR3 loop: CASSLRGTEAFF. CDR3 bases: TGTGCCAGCAGCTTAAGAGGGACTGAAGCTTTCTTT.

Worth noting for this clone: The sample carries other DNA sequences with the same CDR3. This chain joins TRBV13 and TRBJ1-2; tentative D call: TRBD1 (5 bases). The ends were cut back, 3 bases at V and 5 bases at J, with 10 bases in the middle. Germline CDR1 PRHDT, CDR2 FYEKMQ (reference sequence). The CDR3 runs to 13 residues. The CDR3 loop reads CASSLQGGYGYTF. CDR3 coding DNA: TGTGCCAGCAGCTTGCAGGGAGGGTATGGCTACACCTTC.

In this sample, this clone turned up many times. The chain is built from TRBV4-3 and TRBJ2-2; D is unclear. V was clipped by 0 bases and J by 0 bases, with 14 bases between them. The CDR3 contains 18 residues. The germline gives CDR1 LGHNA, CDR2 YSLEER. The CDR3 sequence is CASSQDPRSSANTGELFF. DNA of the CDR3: TGCGCCAGCAGCCAAGATCCCCGGAGCAGCGCGAACACCGGGGAGCTGTTTTTT.